This TCR beta chain was found in a study of shared clonotypes between healthy human individuals. As processed by the authors: Filtering of immunoSEQ junctional sequences could not match full-length read filtering. Method: immunoSEQ multiplex PCR; TCRdb's copy keeps in-frame clones and lacks some. V and J calls and clone size are those listed in that table; D and trimming were worked out from the DNA. The table shows 800,000 or so clones, with just over 95% occurring only once. V lost 2 bases to trimming and J lost 4 bases, with 6 bases between them. This CDR3 has 12 residues. Germline V lookup: CDR1 PRHDT, CDR2 FYEKMQ (reference sequence). In regard to this clone: Other DNA variants within this sample encode the same CDR3.

Positive CCR7 selection of CD45RO-negative cells yielded the naive CD8 cells, and terminally differentiated effector memory CD45RA+ cells were excluded. V and J are TRBV13 and TRBJ2-7, with D maybe TRBD2 (6 bases). The sequence came from a man between 25 and 39 years old in good health. Material for sequencing was naive CD8+ T cells sorted from blood. The CDR3 reads CASSLRGYEQYF. The DNA for the CDR3 is TGTGCCAGCAGCTTACGGGGGTACGAGCAGTACTTC. Combining the CDR3 with reference TRBV13 and TRBJ2-7 gives the whole variable domain AAGVIQSPRHLIKEKRETATLKCYPIPRHDTVYWYQQGPGQDPQFLISFYEKMQSDKGSIPDRFSAQQFSDYHSELNMSSLELGDSALYFCASSLRGYEQYFGPGTRLTVT.